These T cell receptor beta chains were read from a single sample in a study of immune evolution from preneoplasia to lung adenocarcinoma. Sequencing was performed with immunoSEQ multiplex PCR; in TCRdb, only in-frame clones are kept and a portion is missing. Of 15,000 to 20,000 clones in the sample, approximately 86% are singletons; the top ten hold 2.5% to 3%. Sequences were obtained from FFPE invasive lung adenocarcinoma tissue. The source is a person aged 70 to 80 with invasive lung adenocarcinoma. Both conserved end residues are part of each CDR3. The order of the fields is clone size, J gene, V gene, D gene, CDR3 protein, CDR3 DNA. A D gene is named only where the DNA matches it firmly. Part of the rows lack a size; the others show once, few, many or a class for expanded clones.

abundance: -; j_gene: TRBJ2-6; v_gene: TRBV18; d_gene: TRBD1; CDR3aa: CASSPRQGASGANVLTF; CDR3nt: TGTGCCAGCTCACCCAGACAGGGGGCGAGTGGGGCCAACGTCCTGACTTTC
abundance: -; j_gene: TRBJ2-5; v_gene: TRBV11-2; d_gene: -; CDR3aa: CASSPLARQETQYF; CDR3nt: TGTGCCAGCAGCCCTCTAGCCCGCCAAGAGACCCAGTACTTC
abundance: -; j_gene: TRBJ2-3; v_gene: TRBV30; d_gene: TRBD2; CDR3aa: CAWSRGGVSDTQYF; CDR3nt: TGTGCCTGGAGTCGGGGGGGAGTCTCAGATACGCAGTATTTT
abundance: -; j_gene: TRBJ1-1; v_gene: TRBV7-9; d_gene: TRBD1; CDR3aa: CASSQATGANTEAFF; CDR3nt: TGTGCCAGCAGCCAAGCGACAGGGGCGAACACTGAAGCTTTCTTT
abundance: once; j_gene: TRBJ1-5; v_gene: TRBV4-2; d_gene: TRBD1; CDR3aa: CASSPGTANSNQPQHF; CDR3nt: TGTGCCAGCAGCCCAGGGACAGCTAATAGCAATCAGCCCCAGCATTTT
abundance: -; j_gene: TRBJ1-1; v_gene: TRBV28; d_gene: -; CDR3aa: CASSFMGRVAFF; CDR3nt: TGTGCCAGCAGTTTCATGGGCAGGGTAGCTTTCTTT
abundance: -; j_gene: TRBJ2-4; v_gene: TRBV6-1; d_gene: -; CDR3aa: CASRPGAWDKNIQYF; CDR3nt: TGTGCCAGCAGGCCCGGGGCGTGGGACAAAAACATTCAGTACTTC
abundance: -; j_gene: TRBJ2-3; v_gene: TRBV7-2; d_gene: TRBD2; CDR3aa: CASSAFGTSGSTDTQYF; CDR3nt: TGTGCCAGCAGCGCCTTCGGGACTAGCGGAAGCACAGATACGCAGTATTTT
abundance: -; j_gene: TRBJ2-4; v_gene: TRBV2; d_gene: -; CDR3aa: CASKGERVAKNIQYF; CDR3nt: TGTGCCAGCAAGGGCGAGCGGGTAGCCAAAAACATTCAGTACTTC
abundance: -; j_gene: TRBJ2-5; v_gene: TRBV20-1; d_gene: -; CDR3aa: CSASQETQYF; CDR3nt: TGCAGTGCTTCCCAAGAGACCCAGTACTTC
abundance: -; j_gene: TRBJ1-2; v_gene: TRBV28; d_gene: TRBD1; CDR3aa: CASSLSEGQGVRGYTF; CDR3nt: TGTGCCAGCAGTTTATCTGAAGGACAGGGGGTGAGGGGCTACACCTTC
abundance: -; j_gene: TRBJ1-4; v_gene: TRBV5-1; d_gene: -; CDR3aa: CASSLASTAREKLFF; CDR3nt: TGCGCCAGCAGCTTGGCCAGTACAGCGCGTGAAAAACTGTTTTTT
abundance: -; j_gene: TRBJ1-5; v_gene: TRBV30; d_gene: TRBD1; CDR3aa: CAWSHTGVHSNQPQHF; CDR3nt: TGTGCCTGGAGCCATACAGGGGTCCATAGCAATCAGCCCCAGCATTTT
abundance: once; j_gene: TRBJ1-5; v_gene: TRBV5-6; d_gene: -; CDR3aa: CASSLPLRGLNQPQHF; CDR3nt: TGTGCCAGCAGCTTGCCCCTCAGGGGCCTAAATCAGCCCCAGCATTTT
abundance: -; j_gene: TRBJ2-7; v_gene: TRBV7-2; d_gene: TRBD1; CDR3aa: CASSLTGKPYEQYF; CDR3nt: TGTGCCAGCAGCCTGACAGGGAAACCCTACGAGCAGTACTTC
abundance: -; j_gene: TRBJ2-2; v_gene: TRBV19; d_gene: -; CDR3aa: CASSIENRPNTGELFF; CDR3nt: TGTGCCAGTAGTATTGAGAACAGGCCCAACACCGGGGAGCTGTTTTTT
abundance: -; j_gene: TRBJ1-4; v_gene: TRBV27; d_gene: -; CDR3aa: CASSSRPGPGEKLFF; CDR3nt: TGTGCCAGCAGTTCCCGTCCAGGACCTGGTGAAAAACTGTTTTTT
abundance: -; j_gene: TRBJ2-5; v_gene: TRBV28; d_gene: TRBD1; CDR3aa: CASSGDSGTQYF; CDR3nt: TGTGCCAGCAGTGGGGACAGCGGGACCCAGTACTTC
abundance: -; j_gene: TRBJ1-1; v_gene: TRBV28; d_gene: -; CDR3aa: CASNRAGNTEAFF; CDR3nt: TGTGCCAGCAACCGGGCTGGGAACACTGAAGCTTTCTTT
abundance: -; j_gene: TRBJ2-6; v_gene: TRBV11-2; d_gene: -; CDR3aa: CATGISGANVLTF; CDR3nt: TGTGCCACCGGGATTTCTGGGGCCAACGTCCTGACTTTC
abundance: -; j_gene: TRBJ2-7; v_gene: TRBV2; d_gene: TRBD2; CDR3aa: CASLITSGSYEQYF; CDR3nt: TGTGCCAGCCTTATAACTAGCGGGAGTTACGAGCAGTACTTC
abundance: once; j_gene: TRBJ2-7; v_gene: TRBV7-9; d_gene: -; CDR3aa: CASSSRPYEQYF; CDR3nt: TGTGCCAGCAGTTCCAGGCCTTACGAGCAGTACTTC
abundance: once; j_gene: TRBJ1-5; v_gene: TRBV19; d_gene: -; CDR3aa: CASSIDLFQNQPQHF; CDR3nt: TGTGCCAGTAGTATAGATCTCTTCCAGAATCAGCCCCAGCATTTT
abundance: -; j_gene: TRBJ1-4; v_gene: TRBV29-1; d_gene: TRBD1; CDR3aa: CSVEDPTGETNEKLFF; CDR3nt: TGCAGCGTTGAAGACCCCACAGGGGAAACTAATGAAAAACTGTTTTTT
abundance: once; j_gene: TRBJ2-3; v_gene: TRBV28; d_gene: TRBD2; CDR3aa: CASSFWLAGDTQYF; CDR3nt: TGTGCCAGCAGTTTTTGGCTAGCGGGAGATACGCAGTATTTT
abundance: once; j_gene: TRBJ1-1; v_gene: TRBV23-1; d_gene: TRBD1; CDR3aa: CASSHSGGVNTEAFF; CDR3nt: TGCGCCAGCAGTCACTCAGGGGGAGTGAACACTGAAGCTTTCTTT
abundance: -; j_gene: TRBJ1-3; v_gene: TRBV28; d_gene: -; CDR3aa: CASRVPGNTIYF; CDR3nt: TGTGCCAGCAGGGTTCCTGGAAACACCATATATTTT
abundance: once; j_gene: TRBJ1-1; v_gene: TRBV5-5; d_gene: -; CDR3aa: CASSLERNEAFF; CDR3nt: TGTGCCAGCAGCTTGGAGAGGAATGAAGCTTTCTTT
abundance: -; j_gene: TRBJ1-4; v_gene: TRBV11-2; d_gene: -; CDR3aa: CASSLGGNSNEKLFF; CDR3nt: TGTGCCAGCAGCTTGGGGGGGAACTCTAATGAAAAACTGTTTTTT
abundance: -; j_gene: TRBJ2-7; v_gene: TRBV28; d_gene: TRBD1; CDR3aa: CASSPGLRTGEYEQYF; CDR3nt: TGTGCCAGCAGTCCTGGGCTCAGGACAGGGGAGTACGAGCAGTACTTC
abundance: -; j_gene: TRBJ1-4; v_gene: TRBV28; d_gene: TRBD1; CDR3aa: CASNPTGTGGEEKLFF; CDR3nt: TGTGCCAGCAACCCAACCGGGACAGGGGGCGAAGAAAAACTGTTTTTT
abundance: once; j_gene: TRBJ1-5; v_gene: TRBV11-2; d_gene: -; CDR3aa: CASSLGAGNQPQHF; CDR3nt: TGTGCCAGCAGCTTAGGGGCAGGTAATCAGCCCCAGCATTTT
abundance: few; j_gene: TRBJ1-5; v_gene: TRBV28; d_gene: -; CDR3aa: CATSNQPQHF; CDR3nt: TGTGCCACTTCCAATCAGCCCCAGCATTTT
abundance: -; j_gene: TRBJ1-6; v_gene: TRBV7-9; d_gene: TRBD1; CDR3aa: CASSLVQGAGRGNSPLHF; CDR3nt: TGTGCCAGCAGCTTAGTGCAGGGGGCAGGTCGCGGGAATTCACCCCTCCACTTT
abundance: -; j_gene: TRBJ2-1; v_gene: TRBV5-6; d_gene: -; CDR3aa: CASSLEWDTSSYNEQFF; CDR3nt: TGTGCCAGCAGCTTGGAGTGGGACACTAGCTCCTACAATGAGCAGTTCTTC
abundance: -; j_gene: TRBJ2-7; v_gene: TRBV5-6; d_gene: TRBD1; CDR3aa: CASTGQTYEQYF; CDR3nt: TGTGCCAGCACGGGACAGACCTACGAGCAGTACTTC
abundance: -; j_gene: TRBJ2-2; v_gene: TRBV14; d_gene: TRBD2; CDR3aa: CASSAGLAGVGELFF; CDR3nt: TGTGCCAGCAGCGCGGGACTAGCGGGAGTCGGGGAGCTGTTTTTT
abundance: -; j_gene: TRBJ2-2; v_gene: TRBV27; d_gene: TRBD2; CDR3aa: CASSTRLAGALGGELFF; CDR3nt: TGTGCCAGCAGTACCCGACTAGCGGGAGCGCTCGGCGGGGAGCTGTTTTTT
abundance: -; j_gene: TRBJ2-1; v_gene: TRBV18; d_gene: -; CDR3aa: CASSPILGEVQEQFF; CDR3nt: TGTGCCAGCTCACCGATCCTAGGAGAAGTCCAAGAGCAGTTCTTC
abundance: -; j_gene: TRBJ1-1; v_gene: TRBV19; d_gene: TRBD1; CDR3aa: CASSTQGATEAFF; CDR3nt: TGTGCCAGTAGTACCCAGGGGGCCACTGAAGCTTTCTTT
abundance: -; j_gene: TRBJ2-1; v_gene: TRBV7-9; d_gene: TRBD1; CDR3aa: CASIRQGSYNEQFF; CDR3nt: TGTGCCAGTATCCGACAGGGGTCCTACAATGAGCAGTTCTTC
abundance: -; j_gene: TRBJ2-2; v_gene: TRBV5-1; d_gene: -; CDR3aa: CASSLAAGNTGELFF; CDR3nt: TGCGCCAGCAGCTTGGCTGCCGGAAACACCGGGGAGCTGTTTTTT
abundance: -; j_gene: TRBJ2-6; v_gene: TRBV2; d_gene: -; CDR3aa: CASKGTWGANVLTF; CDR3nt: TGTGCCAGTAAGGGTACTTGGGGGGCCAACGTCCTGACTTTC
abundance: -; j_gene: TRBJ2-7; v_gene: TRBV2; d_gene: TRBD1; CDR3aa: CASSGQGVNEQYF; CDR3nt: TGTGCCAGCAGTGGGCAGGGGGTAAACGAGCAGTACTTC
abundance: -; j_gene: TRBJ1-3; v_gene: TRBV10-3; d_gene: -; CDR3aa: CAISQNTGNTIYF; CDR3nt: TGTGCCATCAGCCAGAATACTGGAAACACCATATATTTT
abundance: once; j_gene: TRBJ1-3; v_gene: TRBV28; d_gene: -; CDR3aa: CASSQQGLSGNTIYF; CDR3nt: TGTGCCAGCAGTCAACAGGGTCTCTCAGGAAACACCATATATTTT
abundance: -; j_gene: TRBJ2-5; v_gene: TRBV27; d_gene: -; CDR3aa: CASSFCPPETQYF; CDR3nt: TGTGCCAGCAGTTTCTGCCCCCCGGAGACCCAGTACTTC
abundance: -; j_gene: TRBJ1-1; v_gene: TRBV30; d_gene: -; CDR3aa: CAWKAGVFMNTEAFF; CDR3nt: TGTGCCTGGAAGGCAGGGGTTTTCATGAACACTGAAGCTTTCTTT
abundance: -; j_gene: TRBJ2-7; v_gene: TRBV4-1; d_gene: -; CDR3aa: CASSQDGRGHYEQYF; CDR3nt: TGCGCCAGCAGCCAAGATGGTAGGGGTCACTACGAGCAGTACTTC
abundance: -; j_gene: TRBJ2-1; v_gene: TRBV6-1; d_gene: TRBD2; CDR3aa: CASIKLAGAYEQFF; CDR3nt: TGTGCCAGCATAAAACTAGCGGGAGCTTATGAGCAGTTCTTC
abundance: -; j_gene: TRBJ1-1; v_gene: TRBV7-8; d_gene: -; CDR3aa: CASSLDGWGDEAFF; CDR3nt: TGTGCCAGCAGCTTAGATGGTTGGGGGGATGAAGCTTTCTTT
abundance: few; j_gene: TRBJ1-5; v_gene: TRBV27; d_gene: -; CDR3aa: CASSQTSSVRENQPQHF; CDR3nt: TGTGCCAGCAGCCAAACTTCTAGCGTCCGGGAGAATCAGCCCCAGCATTTT
abundance: -; j_gene: TRBJ2-1; v_gene: TRBV11-2; d_gene: TRBD1; CDR3aa: CASRPTGNNEQFF; CDR3nt: TGTGCCAGCAGGCCGACAGGGAACAATGAGCAGTTCTTC
abundance: -; j_gene: TRBJ2-7; v_gene: TRBV30; d_gene: -; CDR3aa: CAWSVQQGPYEQYF; CDR3nt: TGTGCCTGGAGTGTGCAACAGGGCCCCTACGAGCAGTACTTC
abundance: -; j_gene: TRBJ1-4; v_gene: TRBV9; d_gene: -; CDR3aa: CASSPGKATNEKLFF; CDR3nt: TGTGCCAGCAGCCCTGGGAAAGCAACTAATGAAAAACTGTTTTTT
abundance: -; j_gene: TRBJ1-3; v_gene: TRBV9; d_gene: -; CDR3aa: CASRAGISGNTIYF; CDR3nt: TGTGCCAGCAGAGCCGGGATTTCTGGAAACACCATATATTTT
abundance: -; j_gene: TRBJ1-5; v_gene: TRBV12-5; d_gene: TRBD1; CDR3aa: CASGLGQGVKSNQPQHF; CDR3nt: TGTGCTAGTGGCCTGGGACAGGGAGTAAAGAGCAATCAGCCCCAGCATTTT